A single sample is the source of the 29 T cell receptor beta chains below, sequenced in a study of response to subunit inactivated influenza vaccine. TCRdb processed the RT-PCR reads anew with MiXCR; each CDR3 protein has one entry. The sample has 300,000 to 350,000 distinct CDR3 sequences, about 20% seen once. Here the sequenced sample was PBMCs from blood, taken approximately 20 months after vaccination. These receptors all come from a man aged 50-75 years who received an inactivated influenza vaccine.

The chain employs TRBV7-9 and TRBJ1-2; D is possibly TRBD1 (5 bases). This CDR3 contains 16 residues. Germline V gene lookup returns CDR1 SEHNR and CDR2 FQNEAQ (reference sequence). The V and J ends lost 5 bases and 0 bases respectively, with 16 bases between them. The CDR3 nucleotides are TGTGCCAGCAGCCAAGGGAAACAGGCAGCTAACTATGGCTACACCTTC. Protein product: CASSQGKQAANYGYTF.

This clonotype was found a few times. This chain joins TRBV6-1 and TRBJ1-5; a weak D match, TRBD1 (5 bases). V dropped 6 bases and J dropped 4 bases, with 10 bases sitting between them. Germline loops: CDR1 MNHNS, CDR2 SASEGT. This CDR3 spans 13 amino acids. This CDR3 reads CASSPDTNQPQHF. The CDR3 DNA reads TGTGCCAGCAGCCCGGACACTAATCAGCCCCAGCATTTT.

This clonotype appeared a few times. The V gene is TRBV12-3 or TRBV12-4, the J gene TRBJ1-1, with 8 bases identical to TRBD1. V lost 3 bases to trimming and J lost 7 bases; unmatched junction nucleotides: 10. This CDR3 has 15 residues. CDR3 protein: CASSLLGQGRGEAFF. The CDR3 region has the DNA TGTGCCAGCAGTTTGCTAGGACAGGGCCGGGGTGAAGCTTTCTTT.

The rearrangement joins TRBV6-2 or TRBV6-3 to TRBJ2-5; D is perhaps TRBD1 (6 bases). Trimming took 0 bases from V and 0 from J, leaving 8 bases between them. CDR3 length: 15 amino acids. CDR1 is MNHEY and CDR2 is SVGEGT in the germline V gene. CDR3 coding DNA: TGTGCCAGCAGTTACTCGGCAGGGGACCAAGAGACCCAGTACTTC. Residues: CASSYSAGDQETQYF.

This clonotype came up a few times. The rearrangement uses TRBV5-1 and TRBJ1-4; perhaps TRBD1 as D (6 bases). The CDR3 loop spans 12 amino acids. With 9 bases removed from V and 0 bases from J, the gap between germline ends came to 6 bases. Per germline, CDR1 SGHRS and CDR2 YFSETQ. CDR3 bases: TGCGCCACAGGGGCAACTAATGAAAAACTGTTTTTT. Translated: CATGATNEKLFF.

The CDR3 loop is CASSQGQGGLNTEAFF. The DNA of the CDR3 is TGCGCCAGCAGCCAGGGACAGGGGGGTCTGAACACTGAAGCTTTCTTT. This sequence joins TRBV5-1 and TRBJ1-1, with 11 bases that match TRBD1. The CDR3 consists of 16 residues. In germline, CDR1 is SGHRS, CDR2 YFSETQ. V lost 4 bases to trimming and J lost 0 bases; unmatched junction nucleotides: 5.

This clonotype was detected only a few times. The chain couples TRBV15 to TRBJ1-1; possible D gene TRBD1, 5 bases. Looked up from germline, CDR1 is LNHNV and CDR2 is YYDKDF (reference sequence). Trimming removed 0 bases from V and 7 bases from J, with 12 bases in between. The CDR3 sequence is 14 residues long. The CDR3 reads CATSRDPGGSEAFF. As DNA, the CDR3 is TGTGCCACCAGCAGAGACCCGGGGGGGAGTGAAGCTTTCTTT. Supplemented by reference TRBV15 and TRBJ1-1, the full variable domain reads DAMVIQNPRYQVTQFGKPVTLSCSQTLNHNVMYWYQQKSSQAPKLLFHYYDKDFNNEADTPDNFQSRRPNTSFCFLDIRSPGLGDTAMYLCATSRDPGGSEAFFGQGTRLTVV.

This chain joins TRBV20-1 and TRBJ1-2; D not certain. Germline CDR1 and CDR2: DFQATT and SNEGSKA (reference sequence). Trimming took off 1 base at V and 3 bases at J, with 18 bases between the two ends. The CDR3 has 16 amino acids. The CDR3 DNA sequence: TGCAGTGCTAGAGGGCTAGCCTTGAGGTTCGACTATGGCTACACCTTC. It specifies CSARGLALRFDYGYTF.

This clonotype has at least ten counts. The CDR3 here is CSARVRGLNQPQHF. The CDR3 coding sequence is TGCAGTGCTAGAGTCAGGGGGCTGAATCAGCCCCAGCATTTT. This sequence joins TRBV20-1 and TRBJ1-5; 8 nucleotides line up with TRBD1. Germline CDR1 and CDR2: DFQATT and SNEGSKA (reference sequence). Losses at the gene ends were 1 base for V and 4 bases for J; bases not matched to a gene: 3. The CDR3 is 14 amino acids.

This clonotype was seen many times. This chain uses TRBV7-9 with TRBJ1-4; D is undetermined. This CDR3 comprises 14 residues. Trimming left V 3 bases short and J 5 bases short, with 10 bases between. Per the germline V gene, CDR1 is SEHNR and CDR2 is FQNEAQ (reference sequence). The chain's CDR3 is CASSFRAINEKLFF. CDR3 nucleotide sequence: TGTGCCAGCAGCTTTCGGGCCATCAATGAAAAACTGTTTTTT. The full variable domain, rest sourced from reference TRBV7-9 and TRBJ1-4, is DTGVSQNPRHKITKRGQNVTFRCDPISEHNRLYWYRQTLGQGPEFLTYFQNEAQLEKSRLLSDRFSAERPKGSFSTLEIQRTEQGDSAMYLCASSFRAINEKLFFGSGTQLSVL.

J is TRBJ1-2 and V is TRBV5-1; the match to TRBD1 covers 9 bases. Germline CDR1 is SGHRS and CDR2 is YFSETQ. V was pared by 4 bases and J by 10 bases, with 5 bases of the junction left unmatched. This CDR3 is built from 12 residues. CDR3 sequence: CASSRDRVDYTF. The CDR3 DNA reads as TGCGCCAGCAGCCGGGACAGGGTAGACTACACCTTC. Full variable domain (rest looked up from reference TRBV5-1 and TRBJ1-2): KAGVTQTPRYLIKTRGQQVTLSCSPISGHRSVSWYQQTPGQGLQFLFEYFSETQRNKGNFPGRFSGRQFSNSRSEMNVSTLELGDSALYLCASSRDRVDYTFGSGTRLTVV.

This clonotype was seen only a few times. The chain couples TRBV27 to TRBJ2-2; D is perhaps TRBD2 (6 bases). The germline V gene has CDR1 MNHEY and CDR2 SMNVEV (reference sequence). This CDR3 spans 14 amino acids. V was shortened by 5 bases and J by 4 bases, with 11 bases between the two germline ends. DNA for the CDR3: TGTGCCAGCAGTCTGGGACTTGGCACCGGGGAGCTGTTTTTT. It specifies CASSLGLGTGELFF.

The chain couples TRBV21-1 to TRBJ2-2; the table's D call TRBD1 went unverified against the DNA. TRBV21-1 is noted as a pseudogene. The CDR3 totals 16 residues. The CDR3 is CASSKEARGNTGELFF. The CDR3 DNA is TGTGCCAGCAGCAAAGAGGCCAGGGGAAATACCGGGGAGCTGTTTTTT.

The chain has TRBV11-2 and TRBJ1-1; D gene unclear. The CDR3 length is 13 residues. The germline gives CDR1 SGHAT, CDR2 FQNNGV. V was clipped by 3 bases and J by 5 bases, with 10 bases between them. CDR3: CASSLVSGTEAFF. CDR3 sequence (DNA): TGTGCCAGCAGCTTGGTGTCTGGGACTGAAGCTTTCTTT.

This clonotype turned up a few times. The chain uses TRBV27 and TRBJ2-1; D unresolved. This CDR3 is 16 amino acids long. V lost 1 base and J lost 0, with 10 bases in between. Germline assignment: CDR1 MNHEY and CDR2 SMNVEV (reference sequence). The CDR3 region is CASSLFWPYSYNEQFF. CDR3 in DNA: TGTGCCAGCAGTTTATTTTGGCCATACTCCTACAATGAGCAGTTCTTC.

This clonotype was found many times. The gene calls are TRBV27 and TRBJ1-1; D is unresolved. Germline assignment: CDR1 MNHEY and CDR2 SMNVEV (reference sequence). Trimming left V 3 bases short and J 1 base short, with 9 bases between. This CDR3 region has 14 residues. The CDR3 spells CASSFLTGNTEAFF. The CDR3, as DNA: TGTGCCAGCAGTTTCCTCACTGGGAACACTGAAGCTTTCTTT.

The sample holds a few counts of this clonotype. V gene TRBV7-8 combines with J gene TRBJ2-2; no definite D call. The V gene lost 4 bases and the J gene lost 2 bases, with 11 bases spanning the gap. Germline CDR1 is SGHVS and CDR2 is FQNEAQ. The CDR3 length is 15 residues. The CDR3 sequence is CASSSIATNTGELFF. The CDR3 coding sequence is TGTGCCAGCAGCTCCATCGCAACCAACACCGGGGAGCTGTTTTTT.

This chain links TRBV12-3 or TRBV12-4 with TRBJ2-7, with unresolved D. The length of the CDR3 is 12 residues. Trimming took 0 bases from V and 5 from J, leaving 5 bases between them. The CDR3 loop is CASSLARDEQYF. CDR3 sequence (DNA): TGTGCCAGCAGTTTAGCTCGGGACGAGCAGTACTTC.

This clonotype showed up many times. The chain carries TRBV6-9 and TRBJ2-3; 8 bases align to TRBD2. CDR1 is MNHGY, CDR2 SVAAGI, per germline. The junction had 5 bases not matched to a gene; V was cut back by 0 bases and J by 0 bases. The length of the CDR3 is 17 residues. The CDR3 DNA sequence: TGTGCCAGCAGTTATTCCGCGGGGGGAATAAGCACAGATACGCAGTATTTT. Its protein is CASSYSAGGISTDTQYF.

This clonotype was counted between two and nine times. The chain couples TRBV28 to TRBJ2-7; no firm D call. Trimming cost V 5 bases and J 7 bases, with 18 bases left between them. This CDR3 contains 14 residues. Germline V CDR1 and CDR2: MDHEN, SYDVKM. The CDR3 sequence is CASSNSHPDEEQYF. The CDR3 DNA follows: TGTGCCAGCAGTAACAGCCATCCGGATGAGGAGCAGTACTTC.

The rearrangement links TRBV29-1 to TRBJ2-5; 11 positions agree with TRBD1. V trimming: 6 bases; J trimming: 10 bases; junction bases outside the gene matches: 13. The CDR3 sequence is 14 residues long. The germline gives CDR1 SQVTM, CDR2 ANQGSEA. In nucleotides, the CDR3 is TGCAGCGTCGGAGGGACAGGGGGACCGTTGGACCAGTACTTC. Encoded protein: CSVGGTGGPLDQYF. The full variable domain, its missing parts supplied by reference TRBV29-1 and TRBJ2-5, is SAVISQKPSRDICQRGTSLTIQCQVDSQVTMMFWYRQQPGQSLTLIATANQGSEATYESGFVIDKFPISRPNLTFSTLTVSNMSPEDSSIYLCSVGGTGGPLDQYFGPGTRLLVL.

This sequence joins TRBV12-3 or TRBV12-4 and TRBJ1-5; 9 positions match TRBD1. The CDR3 covers 16 residues. The V gene end was trimmed by 6 bases and the J gene end by 2 bases; junction bases not matched to a gene: 8. The CDR3 DNA follows: TGTGCCAGCAGGGGAACAGGGGGCAGGGGCAATCAGCCCCAGCATTTT. Protein: CASRGTGGRGNQPQHF.

The chain is built from TRBV15 and TRBJ2-2; D uncertain. Trimming stripped 0 bases from V and 2 bases from J, with 13 bases between. The CDR3 loop spans 17 amino acids. Germline CDR1 and CDR2: LNHNV and YYDKDF (reference sequence). Here the CDR3 reads CATSRDRLKQNTGELFF. In DNA, the CDR3 is TGTGCCACCAGCAGAGATCGGCTCAAACAAAACACCGGGGAGCTGTTTTTT.

The sample holds many counts of this clonotype. The chain carries TRBV7-8 and TRBJ1-6; D ambiguous. The CDR3 length is 14 residues. V lost 5 bases and J 7 bases, leaving 12 bases between the germline ends. Germline lookup yields CDR1 SGHVS and CDR2 FQNEAQ. The DNA for the CDR3 is TGTGCCAGCAGCGGAAACTCCCCCAATTCACCCCTCCACTTT. Translation: CASSGNSPNSPLHF.

The rearrangement joins TRBV27 to TRBJ2-7; 8 nucleotides line up with TRBD1. Germline CDR1 is MNHEY and CDR2 is SMNVEV (reference sequence). J gave up 3 bases and V 7 bases, and 2 bases lay outside the gene matches. This CDR3 has 12 residues. The CDR3 sequence: CASKGQGYEQYF. The CDR3 nucleotides read TGTGCCAGCAAAGGACAGGGCTACGAGCAGTACTTC.

CDR3 bases: TGTGCCAGCAGCGTCAATCCCCAGGGCTTTGGGACAGGGGCGATGAACACTGAAGCTTTCTTT. Its protein is CASSVNPQGFGTGAMNTEAFF. This chain joins TRBV9 and TRBJ1-1; 10 bases align to TRBD1. The CDR3 has 21 amino acids. The J segment lost 0 bases and the V segment lost 2 bases, leaving 19 bases of the junction unmatched. Germline CDR1 is SGDLS and CDR2 is YYNGEE.

CDR3 bases: TGTGCCATCAGTGTTGGGACACCCGGAGGTCAGCCCCAGCATTTT. Protein: CAISVGTPGGQPQHF. V and J are TRBV10-3 and TRBJ1-5; tentative D call: TRBD1 (6 bases). Germline lookup yields CDR1 ENHRY and CDR2 SYGVKD. Trimming shortened V by 4 bases and J by 6 bases, and 16 bases separated the two germline ends. This CDR3 has 15 amino acids.

This chain links TRBV9 with TRBJ2-3; D is possibly TRBD1 (5 bases). The CDR3 spans 15 residues. Germline V gene sequence: CDR1 SGDLS, CDR2 YYNGEE. The ends were cut back, 0 bases at V and 4 bases at J, with 12 bases in the middle. CDR3 in DNA: TGTGCCAGCAGCGTAGGTCTGCAGGGCTCAGATACGCAGTATTTT. It codes for CASSVGLQGSDTQYF.

The V gene is TRBV4-2, the J gene TRBJ1-6; unclear D gene. Trimming took off 4 bases at V and 10 bases at J, with 14 bases between the two ends. Germline loops: CDR1 LGHNA, CDR2 YNFKEQ. The CDR3 covers 14 residues. DNA of the CDR3: TGTGCCAGCAGCCTCGAGGTTCGATTCTCACCCCTCCACTTT. Amino acid sequence: CASSLEVRFSPLHF.